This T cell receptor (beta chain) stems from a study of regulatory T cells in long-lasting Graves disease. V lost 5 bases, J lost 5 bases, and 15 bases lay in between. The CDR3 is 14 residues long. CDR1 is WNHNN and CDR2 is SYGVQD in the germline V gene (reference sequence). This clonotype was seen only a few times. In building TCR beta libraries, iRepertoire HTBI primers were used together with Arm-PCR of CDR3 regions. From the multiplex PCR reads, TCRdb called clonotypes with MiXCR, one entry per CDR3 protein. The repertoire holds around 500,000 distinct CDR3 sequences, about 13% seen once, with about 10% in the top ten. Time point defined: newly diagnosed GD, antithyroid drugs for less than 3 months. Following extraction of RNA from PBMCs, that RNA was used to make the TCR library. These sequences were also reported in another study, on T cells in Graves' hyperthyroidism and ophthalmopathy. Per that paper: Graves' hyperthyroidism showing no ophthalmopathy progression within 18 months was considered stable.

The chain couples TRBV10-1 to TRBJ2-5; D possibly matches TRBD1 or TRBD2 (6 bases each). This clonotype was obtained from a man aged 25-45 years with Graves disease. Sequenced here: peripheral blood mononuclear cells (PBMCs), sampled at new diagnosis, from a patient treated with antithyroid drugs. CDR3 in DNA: TGCGCCAGCAGTACGGGACGGGGGCGGGAGACCCAGTACTTC. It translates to CASSTGRGRETQYF.